The rows below give T cell receptor beta chains drawn from one sample of a study of shared clonotypes between healthy human individuals. Profiled with immunoSEQ multiplex PCR; TCRdb holds only in-frame clones, not every one. The sample carries about 2 million clones, 85% to 95% recorded once. Sequenced input: naive CD8+ T cells sorted from blood. The receptors come from a man in his late teens or twenties in good health. CDR3s leave out the opening cysteine and the closing phenylalanine or tryptophan.

v_call	j_call	cdr3_aa
TRBV5-5	TRBJ1-1	ASSLVGRADTEAF
TRBV11-2	TRBJ2-2	ASSSPVGARTGELF
TRBV27	TRBJ2-7	ASSLLTGGPSYEQY
TRBV29-1	TRBJ1-2	SVEPRTGSNYGYT
TRBV2	TRBJ1-1	ASRTSGGLNTEAF
TRBV5-6	TRBJ2-2	ASKGTPAGELF
TRBV11-3	TRBJ2-5	ASSLPGQQETQY
TRBV30	TRBJ2-5	AWRKQGRGETQY
TRBV27	TRBJ2-7	ASSLSTAAEQY
TRBV4-1	TRBJ1-6	ASSQRRDSPLH
TRBV4-1	TRBJ2-1	ASSLWTSGGKNNEQF
TRBV30	TRBJ2-7	AWGPGGSYEQY
TRBV28	TRBJ1-2	ASSLSGFDYGYT
TRBV9	TRBJ2-2	ASSVGLAGETGELF
TRBV7-2	TRBJ2-5	ASSFAGTLETQY
TRBV12-5	TRBJ2-7	ASGFRDRGRYEQY
TRBV4-3	TRBJ2-1	ASSQRAGVYNEQF
TRBV5-1	TRBJ1-1	ASSLANRGNTEAF
TRBV7-9	TRBJ2-3	ASSTSGTGTDTQY
TRBV7-9	TRBJ1-4	ASSPFPREKLF
TRBV7-9	TRBJ2-1	ASQGVVGYNEQF
TRBV7-6	TRBJ2-2	ASSLATAGELF
TRBV29-1	TRBJ2-2	SVATGANTGELF
TRBV9	TRBJ2-1	ASSADTSSYNEQF
TRBV27	TRBJ2-7	ASSLGQGGEQY
TRBV21-1	TRBJ2-3	ASSKVLRYSTDTQY
TRBV2	TRBJ1-1	ASSDYWDNTEAF
TRBV27	TRBJ2-7	ASSLSSGTYYEQY
TRBV7-9	TRBJ1-1	ASSSWTANTEAF
TRBV7-8	TRBJ1-1	ASSQGMNTEAF
TRBV4-3	TRBJ2-7	ASSQEREAYEQY
TRBV28	TRBJ2-5	ASSLVAQETQY
TRBV27	TRBJ2-1	ASTEGGGNEQF
TRBV19	TRBJ2-7	ASSITGRSYEQY
TRBV6-5	TRBJ2-7	ASSYSTGSWDEQY
TRBV5-5	TRBJ2-7	ASSYLPGQYYEQY
TRBV6-1	TRBJ2-3	ASRADRGTDTQY
TRBV10-2	TRBJ2-7	ASSDSSVPYEQY
TRBV23-1	TRBJ2-7	ASGGVQTYEQY
TRBV5-1	TRBJ2-7	ASSLASGAYEQY
TRBV7-3	TRBJ2-5	ASSASGGALETQY
TRBV6-5	TRBJ2-1	ASRDWGNEQF
TRBV6-5	TRBJ1-1	ASSYTVYTEAF
TRBV10-1	TRBJ2-1	ASSEIGERAYNEQF
TRBV2	TRBJ2-7	ASSDPLEQY
TRBV7-2	TRBJ2-7	ASSLVPAYEQY
TRBV5-1	TRBJ2-1	ASSLAGSPSYNEQF
TRBV5-6	TRBJ1-4	ASSLPGQGEKLF
TRBV12-5	TRBJ1-1	ASGQTGRDTEAF
TRBV2	TRBJ1-2	ASSEARDYLPGYT
TRBV6-5	TRBJ1-1	ASSQVIEAF
TRBV27	TRBJ2-6	ASSTKDPGSPPGANVLT
TRBV9	TRBJ1-6	ASSVEGVNSPLH